This T cell receptor beta chain was sequenced during a study of T-cell reconstitution after alpha-beta-depleted transplantation in children. CDR1 is DFQATT, CDR2 SNEGSKA, per germline (reference sequence). J lost 3 bases, V lost 3 bases, and 8 bases had no gene match. The CDR3 covers 15 residues. Unique molecular identifiers were incorporated when the TCRbeta library was constructed. MiXCR was run by TCRdb on the PCR reads, yielding one entry per CDR3 protein. The sample shows roughly 66,000 distinct CDR3 sequences, 4% to 5% of them seen only once. This clonotype was picked up many times. This specimen was PBMCs, mostly from graft donor cells, taken 180 days after TCRalphabeta/CD19-depleted stem cell transplant. The chain is built from TRBV20-1 and TRBJ2-5; TRBD1 matches 9 bases. The sequence came from a boy younger than two who had a stem cell transplant for acute myeloid leukemia, so the T cells may come from the graft donor. Here the CDR3 reads CSASSGTGRKETQYF. The CDR3 nucleotides read TGCAGTGCTAGTTCGGGGACAGGGAGGAAAGAGACCCAGTACTTC.